This TCR beta chain derives from a study of T cells in Graves' hyperthyroidism and ophthalmopathy (dated by TCRdb to between 2018 and 2021). With respect to the entire study: Peripheral blood samples were taken at the time of initial diagnosis, prior to any treatment. TCR V-J signatures able to tell the groups apart were searched for in a discovery cohort of 90 to 100 patients, of whom around 42 had Graves' ophthalmopathy and 57 had stable Graves' hyperthyroidism. Prospective prediction of ophthalmopathy was tested in an independent validation cohort consisting of under 20 hyperthyroidism patients and some 15 patients who later progressed to ophthalmopathy. The 100 discovery patients were randomly split 7:3 into training and test sets. The study also compared thyroid tissue and blood T-cell repertoires from about six Graves' hyperthyroidism patients. Following sampling, methimazole starting at 30 mg daily was given to hyperthyroidism patients, and high-dose intravenous methylprednisolone was given to ophthalmopathy patients. TCR Vbeta CDR3 sequencing of 120 to 150 peripheral blood samples (roughly 41 ophthalmopathy, roughly 74 hyperthyroidism and roughly 17 progressor patients) is reported in the paper. What the authors observed across the whole study: Most expanded thyroid clonotypes (frequency above 0.001) were also found in blood, which suggests that blood repertoires may mirror thyroid immune responses. Sample size was not statistically predetermined, and blinding of investigators to group allocation was not performed. During validation, the model predicted progression to ophthalmopathy a median of approximately 6 months ahead of onset, with almost 71% sensitivity and roughly 75% specificity. Ophthalmopathy was separated from stable hyperthyroidism by a 13 V-J signature model, with approximately 86% sensitivity and about 81% specificity obtained in cross-validation and 80%/75% obtained in testing.

In regard to this clonotype: No cognate antigen has been identified for it. The input lacks base qualities; no much larger clone sits a single base away.

Amplification of TCR beta CDR3 regions was carried out from RNA transcripts. For the first round of RT-PCR on the TCR CDR3, the HTBI primer set was used together with the Qiagen OneStep RT-PCR kit. The libraries were constructed in a second round of multiplex PCR and then size-selected and purified. Paired-end sequencing of the libraries was performed with 100 bp reads on an Illumina HiSeq2000. The authors processed their data as follows. SOAPnuke was used to process the raw data, removing reads that contained adapters or uncalled bases, had a mean Phred below 15, or lacked an exact match to the constant primer or identifier. High-quality paired reads were merged using COPE v1.2.5, and each unique nucleotide sequence was defined as a clonotype. MiTCR v1.1 was used to align clonotypes to the IMGT TRBV, TRBD and TRBJ reference segments. The analysis included only V-J combinations with a frequency above 0.0001, which together covered around 99% of the repertoires. A TCS score was defined as the ratio of F50 (clonal expansion) to E x V (chaos), with BLOSUM62-based TCRdist applied between CDR3 peptides within each V-J. Welch's t-statistics and random forest reduced approximately 520 V-J features to 10 to 15, which were used in a naive Bayes classifier (R e1071). TCRdb cleaned the public reads at Q25 with fastp, built clones with MiXCR and kept in-frame beta chains. Each CDR3 protein gets just one entry, which takes the most common genes and DNA from the rows behind it. TCRdb assigned the V and J calls; the authors' analysis was not used. This sample holds about 410,000 distinct CDR3 sequences; roughly 15% were observed only once. The top ten clones comprise about 19% of the sample.

Moderately to severely active disease, a Clinical Activity Score of at least 3, a NOSPECS grade of at least 4, and a duration under 3 months were present in ophthalmopathy patients. The study excluded patients with uncontrolled infections, other autoimmune diseases, pregnancy or lactation. Diagnoses relied on clinical symptoms, serum thyroxine and TRAb, thyroid ultrasound and orbital computed tomography. PBMCs were separated from around 9.1 ml of fresh peripheral blood using Ficoll-Paque density gradient centrifugation. Total RNA was extracted using Trizol reagent, and RNA quality was assessed on an Agilent 2100 Bioanalyzer. V loses 8 bases, J loses 5 bases, and the germline ends lie 13 bases apart. The CDR3 numbers 14 residues from cysteine through phenylalanine. Only the CDR3 DNA is retained, 42 bases long and in frame from the first base. CDR1 and CDR2 were assigned from the germline V gene as MDHEN and SYDVKM.

Sequencing input: blood. The origin of this receptor is a woman younger than 45 with Graves' ophthalmopathy. The V and J genes are TRBV28 and TRBJ1-6, with no confident D gene call. The DNA reads TGTGCCAGCCGTAGACATCTTAATAATTCACCCCTCCACTTT. Translated, it gives CASRRHLNNSPLHF.